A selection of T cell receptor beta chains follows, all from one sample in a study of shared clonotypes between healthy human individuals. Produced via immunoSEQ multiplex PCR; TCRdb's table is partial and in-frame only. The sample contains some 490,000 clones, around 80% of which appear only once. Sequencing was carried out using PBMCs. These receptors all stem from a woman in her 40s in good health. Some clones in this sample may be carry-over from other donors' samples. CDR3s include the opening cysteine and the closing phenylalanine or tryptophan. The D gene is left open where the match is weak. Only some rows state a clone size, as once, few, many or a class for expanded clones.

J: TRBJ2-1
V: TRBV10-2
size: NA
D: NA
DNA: TGCGCCAGCAGACTGGGAAGGAACGACTACAATGAGCAGTTCTTC
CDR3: CASRLGRNDYNEQFF

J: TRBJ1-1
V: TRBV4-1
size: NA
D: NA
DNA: TGCGCCAGCAGCCTCAGATGGGGCAACACTGAAGCTTTCTTT
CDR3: CASSLRWGNTEAFF

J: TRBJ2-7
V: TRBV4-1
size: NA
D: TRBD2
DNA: TGCGCCAGCAGCCACCCTCAAGCGGGAAGCTCCTACGAGCAGTACTTC
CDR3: CASSHPQAGSSYEQYF

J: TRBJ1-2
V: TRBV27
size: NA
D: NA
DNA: TGTGCGAGAACCAAAAGGACAGCCCCATATGGCTACACCTTC
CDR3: CARTKRTAPYGYTF

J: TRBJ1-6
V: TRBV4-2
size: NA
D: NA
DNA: TGTGCCAGCAGCCAAGAAGGCTGGAATTCACCCCTCCACTTT
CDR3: CASSQEGWNSPLHF

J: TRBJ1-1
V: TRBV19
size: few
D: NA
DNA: TGTGCCAGTAGTATTCACAGAGTCCACACTGAAGCTTTCTTT
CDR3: CASSIHRVHTEAFF

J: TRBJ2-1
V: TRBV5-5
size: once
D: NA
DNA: TGTGCCAGCAGCTTGAGGCTAGCAGTTGTCAATGAGCAGTTCTTC
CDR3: CASSLRLAVVNEQFF

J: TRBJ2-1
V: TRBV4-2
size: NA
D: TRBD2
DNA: TGTGCCAGCAGCCAAACCGGGACTAGCGGTTCTAGCTCCTACAATGAGCAGTTCTTC
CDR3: CASSQTGTSGSSSYNEQFF

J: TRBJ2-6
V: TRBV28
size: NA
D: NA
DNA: TGTGCCAGCAGTTTGCCGGGAGCTGGGGCCAACGTCCTGACTTTC
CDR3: CASSLPGAGANVLTF

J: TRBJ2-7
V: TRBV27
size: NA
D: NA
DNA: TGTGCCAGCAGTCTTAGCGGTCTCTTCGACGAGCAGTACTTC
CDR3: CASSLSGLFDEQYF

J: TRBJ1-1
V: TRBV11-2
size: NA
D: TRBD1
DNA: TGTGCCAGCAGCATTCGACAGGGGTCTGAAGCTTTCTTT
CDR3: CASSIRQGSEAFF

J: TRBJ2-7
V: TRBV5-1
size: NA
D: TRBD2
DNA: TGCGCCAGCAGCTTGGGCTCTTCTAGCGGGAAGACCTACGAGCAGTACTTC
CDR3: CASSLGSSSGKTYEQYF

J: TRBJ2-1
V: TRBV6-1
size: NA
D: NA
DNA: TGTGCCAGCACCACGGACCTCGGGAATGAGCAGTTCTTC
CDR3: CASTTDLGNEQFF

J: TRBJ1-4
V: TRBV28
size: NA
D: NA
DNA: TGTGCCAGCAGTCCACCCGGGGGCTCCGGGGCCCAAAAACTGTTTTTT
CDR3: CASSPPGGSGAQKLFF

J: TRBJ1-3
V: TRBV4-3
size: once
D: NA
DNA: TGCGCCAGCAGCTACCAACTCCGACAGGCGAGAAACACCATATATTTT
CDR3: CASSYQLRQARNTIYF

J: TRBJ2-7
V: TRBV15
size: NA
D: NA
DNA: TGTGCCACCACCTACGAGCAGTACTTC
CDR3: CATTYEQYF

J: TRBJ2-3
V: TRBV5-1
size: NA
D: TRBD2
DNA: TGCGCCAGCAGCTTGGGAAGAGTAGCGGGAGACCCCGTCTCCACAGATACGCAGTATTTT
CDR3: CASSLGRVAGDPVSTDTQYF

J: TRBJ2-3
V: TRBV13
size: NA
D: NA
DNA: TGTGCCAGCAGCCGCTACACAGATACGCAGTATTTT
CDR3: CASSRYTDTQYF

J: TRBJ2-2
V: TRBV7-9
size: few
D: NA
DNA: TGTGCCAGCAGCTTAGAGGTCGGGGAGCTGTTTTTT
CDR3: CASSLEVGELFF

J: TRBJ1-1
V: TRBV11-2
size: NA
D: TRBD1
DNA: TGTGCCAGCAGCCCACAGGGGGCACACACTGAAGCTTTCTTT
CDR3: CASSPQGAHTEAFF

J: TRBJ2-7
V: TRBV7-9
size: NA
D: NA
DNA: TGTGCCAGCAGCCCAACCCGCCTTGGGGTGTCCTACGAGCAGTACTTC
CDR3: CASSPTRLGVSYEQYF

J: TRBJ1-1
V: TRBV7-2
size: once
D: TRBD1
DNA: TGTGCCAGCAGCCCCGACAGGGCCACTGAAGCTTTCTTT
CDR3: CASSPDRATEAFF

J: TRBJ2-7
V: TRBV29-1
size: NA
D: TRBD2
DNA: TGCAGCGTTGAGTCGGGAGGGCCCGACGAGCAGTACTTC
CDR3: CSVESGGPDEQYF

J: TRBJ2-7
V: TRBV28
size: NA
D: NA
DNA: TGTGCCAGCAGTCCCTGGGCCCAGGGCGATCCCTACGAGCAGTACTTC
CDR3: CASSPWAQGDPYEQYF

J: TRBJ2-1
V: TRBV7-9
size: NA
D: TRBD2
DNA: TGTGCCAGCAGCTTATCCCACGCCGGGACTAGCGGTTACAATGAGCAGTTCTTC
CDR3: CASSLSHAGTSGYNEQFF

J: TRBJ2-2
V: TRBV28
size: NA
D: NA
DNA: TGTGCCAGCAGTTTATCCCTAGGCCGGGACTACACCGGGGAGCTGTTTTTT
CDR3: CASSLSLGRDYTGELFF

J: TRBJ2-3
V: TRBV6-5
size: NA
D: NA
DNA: TGTGCCAGCAGTTCAGACGCGGGCATTGAGTATTTT
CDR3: CASSSDAGIEYF

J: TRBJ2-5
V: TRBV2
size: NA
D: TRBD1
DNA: TGTGCCAGCAGCGAAACAGGGGGCGGAGAGACCCAGTACTTC
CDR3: CASSETGGGETQYF

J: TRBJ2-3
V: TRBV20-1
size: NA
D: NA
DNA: TGCAGTGCTAGACAGGGAGATACGCAGTATTTT
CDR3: CSARQGDTQYF

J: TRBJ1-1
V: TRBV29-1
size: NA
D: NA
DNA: TGCAGCGTGGGGGAGGATTTCAACACTGAAGCTTTCTTT
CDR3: CSVGEDFNTEAFF

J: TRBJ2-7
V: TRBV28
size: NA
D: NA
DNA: TGTGCCAGCAGTTTATCCCCGGGAGACGCCTACGAGCAGTACTTC
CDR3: CASSLSPGDAYEQYF

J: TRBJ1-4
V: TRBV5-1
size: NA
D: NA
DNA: TGCGCCAGCAGCGTAATGGAGGGGTCGGGGAATGAAAAACTGTTTTTT
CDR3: CASSVMEGSGNEKLFF

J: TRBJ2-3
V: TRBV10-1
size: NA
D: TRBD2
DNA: TGCGCCAGCAGTTTCCAGGGAAGCGGGGGGCGGGATACGCAGTATTTT
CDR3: CASSFQGSGGRDTQYF

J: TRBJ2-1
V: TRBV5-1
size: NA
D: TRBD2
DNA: TGCGCCAGCAGCTTACTAGCGGGGTATAATGAGCAGTTCTTC
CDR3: CASSLLAGYNEQFF

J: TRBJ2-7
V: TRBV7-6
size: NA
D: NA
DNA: TGTGCCAGCAGCTTAGACCCCACTCCGGGACCGCAGTACTTC
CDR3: CASSLDPTPGPQYF

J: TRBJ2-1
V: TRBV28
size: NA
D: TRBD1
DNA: TGTGCCAGCAGTACACCGGGACAGGGTCTCTTGGAGCAGTTCTTC
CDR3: CASSTPGQGLLEQFF

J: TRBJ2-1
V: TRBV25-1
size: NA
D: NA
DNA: TGTGCCAGCAGGGGATCGGGCCTTACGGAGCAGTTCTTC
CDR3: CASRGSGLTEQFF

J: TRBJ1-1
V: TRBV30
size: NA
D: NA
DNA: TGTGCCTGGAGTGTCGGGGGGCCTGGCACTGAAGCTTTCTTT
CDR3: CAWSVGGPGTEAFF